This TCR beta chain appears in the sequencing data of a study of cytomegalovirus exposure and HLA in healthy donors. Study-level background: The same platform used for the 666 first-cohort repertoires was also used for the 120 validation repertoires, as a later analysis reported. Study outcomes and limitations: In the approximately 130 validation repertoires, a later analysis found that first-cohort TCR clusters tended to co-occur. A few of the chains that were CMV-associated were confirmed in vitro to be specific for CMV antigens. The study flagged some 180 TCR beta chains as cytomegalovirus-associated.

With respect to this clone: Its antigen is not identified.

The CDR3 totals 18 residues. V lost 1 base and J lost 0, with 16 bases in between. Germline CDR1 reads LNHDA; CDR2 reads SQIVND (reference sequence). The repertoire was sequenced with immunoSEQ multiplex PCR; TCRdb's copy has only in-frame clones and lacks some. The sample shows approximately 190,000 clones, approximately 88% of them seen only once. The chain recombines TRBV19 with TRBJ2-4; tentatively, D is TRBD1 (5 bases). The receptor comes from a man younger than 35 in good health and CMV-seropositive. The material sequenced was PBMCs. CDR3 DNA: TGTGCCAGTAGTATAGCCTCCAGGGCCTCCATAGCCAAAAACATTCAGTACTTC. It specifies CASSIASRASIAKNIQYF. Full variable domain (remainder filled in from reference TRBV19 and TRBJ2-4): DGGITQSPKYLFRKEGQNVTLSCEQNLNHDAMYWYRQDPGQGLRLIYYSQIVNDFQKGDIAEGYSVSREKKESFPLTVTSAQKNPTAFYLCASSIASRASIAKNIQYFGAGTRLSVL.